This T cell receptor (beta chain) is from a study of T cells in women clearing cervical HPV infection. General observations from the study: Richness plus V gene abundances separated cases from controls with AUC roughly 0.85. Controls had more TRBV6-7 (roughly 0.16%) than cases (around 0.11%).

Comments on this clone: Its antigen is unknown. Read data end 3 residues before the CDR3 end; the end is taken from the germline J gene.

Some clones are missing from TCRdb's copy, which holds only in-frame ones; the method was immunoSEQ multiplex PCR. In all, the sample yields over 9,000 clones. The germline V gene encodes CDR1 KGHSH and CDR2 LQKENI. V lost 3 bases and J 2 bases, leaving 10 bases between the germline ends. The CDR3 consists of 14 residues. The chain couples TRBV18 to TRBJ1-2; perhaps TRBD1 as D (6 bases). Material for sequencing was blood buffy coat. This clonotype was sampled from a woman aged 18-70 years with a cervical HPV16 infection that either progressed to CIN3+ or cleared (not recorded which). The CDR3 loop is CASSPDSHNYGYTF. Incomplete CDR3 DNA: TGTGCCAGCTCACCGGACAGCCACAACTATGGC. Looking up the rest from reference TRBV18 and TRBJ1-2 gives the full variable domain: NAGVMQNPRHLVRRRGQEARLRCSPMKGHSHVYWYRQLPEEGLKFMVYLQKENIIDESGMPKERFSAEFPKEGPSILRIQQVVRGDSAAYFCASSPDSHNYGYTFGSGTRLTVV.